This record concerns one TCR beta chain sequence. Possible read error: a much larger clone is one base away. After removal of 3 bases from V and 7 bases from J, the junction contained 5 bases not matched to a gene. This CDR3 region has 14 residues. The germline CDR1 and CDR2 sequences are ENHRY and SYGVKD. A constant-region primer served to make TCR beta cDNA from 500 to 550 ng total RNA. A slightly modified ARM-PCR protocol with three nested multiplex PCR rounds produced these TCR beta libraries. Running ten to eleven cycles apiece, the first two PCR rounds relied on TRBV1-TRBV30 forward primers together with a C-beta reverse primer. TCRdb processed the multiplex PCR reads anew with MiXCR; each CDR3 protein has one entry. Counted here are 300,000 to 400,000 distinct CDR3 sequences, 65% occurring once; the ten biggest clones make up under 8%. These data are taken from a study of tumor-infiltrating lymphocytes in primary liver carcinoma.

The researchers obtained blood RNA from unsorted whole blood and also extracted germline DNA. Sample: peripheral blood. V is TRBV10-3 and J is TRBJ2-1, with TRBD2 matching over 8 bases. The TCR sequence derives from a man aged 35 to 55 with primary liver carcinoma and hepatitis B virus infection. CDR3 region: CAISDPAGVNEQFF. In DNA, the CDR3 is TGTGCCATCAGTGATCCAGCGGGAGTAAATGAGCAGTTCTTC.